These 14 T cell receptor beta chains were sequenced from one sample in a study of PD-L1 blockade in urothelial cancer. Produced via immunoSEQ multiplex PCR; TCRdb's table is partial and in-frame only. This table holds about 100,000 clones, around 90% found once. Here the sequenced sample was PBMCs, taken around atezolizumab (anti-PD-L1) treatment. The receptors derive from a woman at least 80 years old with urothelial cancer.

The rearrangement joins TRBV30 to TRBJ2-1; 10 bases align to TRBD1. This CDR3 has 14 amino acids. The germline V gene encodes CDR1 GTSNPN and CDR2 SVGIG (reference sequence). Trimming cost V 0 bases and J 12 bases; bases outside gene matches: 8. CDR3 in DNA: TGTGCCTGGAGTGTAACCGAGACAGGGGGCCGGCAGTTCTTC. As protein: CAWSVTETGGRQFF.

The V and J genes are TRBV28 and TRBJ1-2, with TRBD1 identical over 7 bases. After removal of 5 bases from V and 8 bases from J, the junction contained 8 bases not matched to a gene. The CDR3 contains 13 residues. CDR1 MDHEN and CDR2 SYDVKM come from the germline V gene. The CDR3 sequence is CASSAQQGNGYTF. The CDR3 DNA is TGTGCCAGCAGTGCTCAACAGGGGAACGGCTACACCTTC.

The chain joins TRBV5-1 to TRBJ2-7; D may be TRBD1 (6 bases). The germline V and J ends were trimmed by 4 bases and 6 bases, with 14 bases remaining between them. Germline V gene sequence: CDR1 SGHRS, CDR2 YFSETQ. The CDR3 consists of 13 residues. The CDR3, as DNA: TGCGCCAGCAGCCTAGGAAGACAGGTCGAGCAGTACTTC. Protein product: CASSLGRQVEQYF.

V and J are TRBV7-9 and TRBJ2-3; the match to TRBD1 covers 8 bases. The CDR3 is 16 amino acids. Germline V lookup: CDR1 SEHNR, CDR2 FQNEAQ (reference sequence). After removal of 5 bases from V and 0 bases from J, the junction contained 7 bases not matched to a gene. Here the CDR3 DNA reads TGTGCCAGCAGCCGTCATACAGGGGGGAGCACAGATACGCAGTATTTT. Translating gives CASSRHTGGSTDTQYF. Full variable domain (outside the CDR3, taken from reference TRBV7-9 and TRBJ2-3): DTGVSQNPRHKITKRGQNVTFRCDPISEHNRLYWYRQTLGQGPEFLTYFQNEAQLEKSRLLSDRFSAERPKGSFSTLEIQRTEQGDSAMYLCASSRHTGGSTDTQYFGPGTRLTVL.

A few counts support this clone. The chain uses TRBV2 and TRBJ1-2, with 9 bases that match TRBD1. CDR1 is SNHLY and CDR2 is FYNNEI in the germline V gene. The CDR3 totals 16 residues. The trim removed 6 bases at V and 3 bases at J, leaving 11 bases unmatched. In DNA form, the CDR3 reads TGTGCCAGCAGAGCCCGACAACAGGGGGCCGACTATGGCTACACCTTC. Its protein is CASRARQQGADYGYTF.

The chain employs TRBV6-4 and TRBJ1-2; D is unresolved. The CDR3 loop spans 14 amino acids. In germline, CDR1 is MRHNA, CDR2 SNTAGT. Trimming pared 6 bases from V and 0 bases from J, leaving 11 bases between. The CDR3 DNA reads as TGTGCCAGCAGCCCCGAAGTAGCTAACTATGGCTACACCTTC. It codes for CASSPEVANYGYTF.

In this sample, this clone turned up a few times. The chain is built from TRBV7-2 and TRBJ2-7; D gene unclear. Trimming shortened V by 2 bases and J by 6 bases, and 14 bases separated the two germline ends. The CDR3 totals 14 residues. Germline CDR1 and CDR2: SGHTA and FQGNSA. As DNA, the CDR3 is TGTGCCAGCAGCTTATTGGGCAGGCTCAGCGAGCAGTACTTC. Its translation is CASSLLGRLSEQYF. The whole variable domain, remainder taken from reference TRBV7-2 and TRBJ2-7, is GAGVSQSPSNKVTEKGKDVELRCDPISGHTALYWYRQSLGQGLEFLIYFQGNSAPDKSGLPSDRFSAERTGGSVSTLTIQRTQQEDSAVYLCASSLLGRLSEQYFGPGTRLTVT.

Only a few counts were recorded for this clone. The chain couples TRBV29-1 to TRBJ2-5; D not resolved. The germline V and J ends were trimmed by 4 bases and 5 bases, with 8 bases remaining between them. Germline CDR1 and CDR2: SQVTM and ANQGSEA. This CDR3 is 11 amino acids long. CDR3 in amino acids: CSVGTVETQYF. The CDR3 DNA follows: TGCAGCGTTGGAACAGTCGAGACCCAGTACTTC.

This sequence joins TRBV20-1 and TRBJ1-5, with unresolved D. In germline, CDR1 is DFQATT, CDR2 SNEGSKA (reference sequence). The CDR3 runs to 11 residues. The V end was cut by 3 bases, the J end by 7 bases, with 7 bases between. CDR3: CSARAGQPQHF. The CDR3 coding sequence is TGCAGTGCTAGGGCCGGGCAGCCCCAGCATTTT.

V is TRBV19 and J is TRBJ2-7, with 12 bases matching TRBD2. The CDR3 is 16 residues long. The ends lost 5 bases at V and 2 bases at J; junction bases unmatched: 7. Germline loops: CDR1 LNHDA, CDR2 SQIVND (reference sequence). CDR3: CASSPRTSGATYEQYF. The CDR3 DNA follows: TGTGCCAGTAGTCCTAGGACTAGCGGGGCCACCTACGAGCAGTACTTC.

The CDR3 DNA reads as TGTGCCTGGATAGATGGGGGCGGACAGACCCAGTACTTC. It yields the protein CAWIDGGGQTQYF. The genes are TRBV30 and TRBJ2-5; possibly TRBD1 for D (6 bases). Germline V CDR1 and CDR2: GTSNPN, SVGIG (reference sequence). CDR3 size: 13 residues. Between the trimmed V and J ends, which lost 4 bases and 6 bases, there was a span of 15 bases. The whole variable domain, filled in from reference TRBV30 and TRBJ2-5, reads SQTIHQWPATLVQPVGSPLSLECTVEGTSNPNLYWYRQAAGRGLQLLFYSVGIGQISSEVPQNLSASRPQDRQFILSSKKLLLSDSGFYLCAWIDGGGQTQYFGPGTRLLVL.

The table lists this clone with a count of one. This CDR3 is CASSEGTDYGYTF. CDR3 DNA sequence: TGTGCCAGCAGCGAAGGGACAGACTATGGCTACACCTTC. This sequence joins TRBV9 and TRBJ1-2; 7 bases match TRBD1. Germline lookup yields CDR1 SGDLS and CDR2 YYNGEE. The length of the CDR3 is 13 residues. Trimming took 3 bases from V and 3 from J; bases not matched to a gene: 2.

For the CDR3, the DNA is TGTGCCAGCAGCCAAGGACTAGCAGTGAATGAGCAGTTCTTC. The encoded protein is CASSQGLAVNEQFF. The genes are TRBV7-2 and TRBJ2-1, with 8 bases matching TRBD2. Germline-derived CDR1 and CDR2 are SGHTA and FQGNSA. The CDR3 runs 14 residues. The J segment lost 7 bases and the V segment lost 5 bases, leaving 7 bases of the junction unmatched.

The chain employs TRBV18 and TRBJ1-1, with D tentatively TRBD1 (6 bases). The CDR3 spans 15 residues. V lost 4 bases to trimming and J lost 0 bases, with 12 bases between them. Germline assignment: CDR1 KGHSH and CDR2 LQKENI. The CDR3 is CASSLQGSVNTEAFF. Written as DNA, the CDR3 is TGTGCCAGCTCACTGCAGGGGTCGGTGAACACTGAAGCTTTCTTT.